The next 5 T cell receptor beta chains were all read from a single sample in a study of T cell responses to AZD1222 COVID-19 vaccine. Generated by immunoSEQ multiplex PCR, the TCRdb table keeps only in-frame clones and is missing some. Of approximately 200,000 clones in the sample, 85% to 90% were seen once. The specimen comprised peripheral blood, sampled on day 0 of MenACWY control vaccination. The receptors were gathered from an adult in good health.

This chain uses TRBV7-9 with TRBJ2-1; D ambiguous. Trimming took off 2 bases at V and 0 bases at J, with 5 bases between the two ends. Germline values: CDR1 SEHNR, CDR2 FQNEAQ (reference sequence). This CDR3 comprises 14 residues. Written as DNA, the CDR3 is TGTGCCAGCAGCTTATGGGACTCCTACAATGAGCAGTTCTTC. Protein product: CASSLWDSYNEQFF.

V usage is TRBV5-8 and J usage is TRBJ2-5, with unresolved D. The CDR3 runs to 15 residues. Between the trimmed V and J ends, which lost 3 bases and 5 bases, there was a span of 17 bases. Germline V gene lookup returns CDR1 SGHTS and CDR2 YDEGEE. CDR3 amino acids: CASSSRPKSRETQYF. The CDR3 nucleotides are TGTGCCAGCAGCTCCAGACCAAAATCTAGGGAGACCCAGTACTTC.

The V call is TRBV19, the J call TRBJ1-5; no definite D call. The CDR3 loop spans 15 amino acids. V was trimmed by 7 bases and J by 2 bases, leaving 15 bases between them. From germline, CDR1 is LNHDA and CDR2 SQIVND (reference sequence). In nucleotides, the CDR3 is TGTGCCAGTAAAGAGGTCAGCGGAGGCAATCAGCCCCAGCATTTT. The encoded protein is CASKEVSGGNQPQHF.

J is TRBJ1-1 and V is TRBV28, with 7 bases aligning to TRBD1. Per the germline V gene, CDR1 is MDHEN and CDR2 is SYDVKM. J was trimmed by 2 bases and V by 5 bases; bases with no gene match: 8. The CDR3 runs to 15 residues. CDR3 bases: TGTGCCAGCAGTCCAGGACAGGATTTTAACACTGAAGCTTTCTTT. Its protein is CASSPGQDFNTEAFF. The full variable domain, in which reference TRBV28 and TRBJ1-1 provide the parts outside the CDR3, is DVKVTQSSRYLVKRTGEKVFLECVQDMDHENMFWYRQDPGLGLRLIYFSYDVKMKEKGDIPEGYSVSREKKERFSLILESASTNQTSMYLCASSPGQDFNTEAFFGQGTRLTVV.

The chain recombines TRBV11-3 with TRBJ2-2, with 7 bases lining up with TRBD1. The ends lost 0 bases at V and 0 bases at J; junction bases unmatched: 4. The CDR3 spans 17 residues. CDR1 and CDR2 from the germline V gene are SGHNT and YENEEA. The CDR3 loop is CASSLDQGGANTGELFF. In DNA, the CDR3 is TGTGCCAGCAGCTTAGATCAAGGGGGCGCGAACACCGGGGAGCTGTTTTTT.